Presented here are 5 T cell receptor beta chains from one specimen sequenced in a study of human T cells and chemical hapten exposure. Indicated time point: pre-sensitization, week 0. Specified treatment: therapeutic diphenylcyclopropenone sensitization with weekly scalp DPC. TCRdb re-called the RACE reads with MiXCR, one entry per CDR3 protein. The sample shows some 250,000 distinct CDR3 sequences, around 7.7% of them seen only once. The source material was whole blood, sampled in connection with sensitization to the hapten diphenylcyclopropenone (DPC). The receptors were sampled from a man between 18 and 35 years old with alopecia areata. Some clones in this sample may be carry-over from other donors' samples.

The chain couples TRBV11-2 to TRBJ2-3; no firm D call. Germline lookup yields CDR1 SGHAT and CDR2 FQNNGV. V shed 0 bases and J shed 4 bases, with 11 bases lying between them. The CDR3 has 15 amino acids. The CDR3 DNA reads TGTGCCAGCAGCTTAGATCAATTCGGCGCAGATACGCAGTATTTT. This sequence encodes CASSLDQFGADTQYF.

This clonotype was recorded many times. The genes are TRBV28 and TRBJ2-3; a weak D match, TRBD1 (5 bases). This CDR3 region has 14 residues. The V end was cut by 4 bases, the J end by 2 bases, with 10 bases between. Germline V CDR1 and CDR2: MDHEN, SYDVKM. CDR3 coding DNA: TGTGCCAGCAGTTCTACAGGTAACACAGATACGCAGTATTTT. It is translated as CASSSTGNTDTQYF.

Only a few counts were recorded for this clonotype. The V call is TRBV20-1, the J call TRBJ2-3; D unresolved. Trimming cost V 3 bases and J 2 bases, with 18 bases left between them. Germline lookup yields CDR1 DFQATT and CDR2 SNEGSKA (reference sequence). The CDR3 has 16 residues. The CDR3 reads CSARPVRQENTDTQYF. CDR3 bases: TGCAGTGCTAGGCCGGTCCGGCAGGAAAACACAGATACGCAGTATTTT.

The genes are TRBV9 and TRBJ2-3; D is unresolved. The CDR3 sequence is 14 residues long. The V gene's germline CDR1 is SGDLS and CDR2 YYNGEE. V dropped 3 bases and J dropped 4 bases, with 12 bases sitting between them. CDR3 protein: CASSAPRRSDTQYF. The CDR3 DNA sequence: TGTGCCAGCAGCGCCCCGCGACGGTCAGATACGCAGTATTTT.

This clonotype was counted at least ten times. The chain joins TRBV2 to TRBJ2-7; a weak D match, TRBD1 (5 bases). CDR3 length: 13 amino acids. The germline V gene has CDR1 SNHLY and CDR2 FYNNEI. Trimming stripped 9 bases from V and 6 bases from J, with 18 bases between. The CDR3 DNA follows: TGTGCCAGTAGTTCCAGGGCCCAAGTCGAGCAGTACTTC. Protein product: CASSSRAQVEQYF.